These 29 T cell receptor beta chains came from one sample sequenced in a study of PD-L1 blockade in urothelial cancer. The assay was immunoSEQ multiplex PCR, and TCRdb's table has in-frame clones only and misses some. The table has fewer than 85,000 clones, roughly 90% seen once. Time point described: peripheral blood 6 weeks after treatment start. Here the sequenced sample was PBMCs, taken around atezolizumab (anti-PD-L1) treatment. All receptors derive from a man in his 60s with urothelial cancer.

V is TRBV4-2 and J is TRBJ2-7; TRBD1 matches at 8 bases. V trimming: 3 bases; J trimming: 3 bases; junction bases outside the gene matches: 7. Germline V lookup: CDR1 LGHNA, CDR2 YNFKEQ. The CDR3 runs to 15 residues. The CDR3 loop is CASSQATGDFYEQYF. DNA of the CDR3: TGTGCCAGCAGCCAGGCGACAGGGGACTTCTACGAGCAGTACTTC.

This chain uses TRBV7-2 with TRBJ2-3; the D gene is possibly TRBD2 (6 bases). Trimming removed 8 bases from V and 2 bases from J, with 17 bases in between. Germline CDR1 reads SGHTA; CDR2 reads FQGNSA. There are 15 residues in the CDR3. Written as DNA, the CDR3 is TGTGCCAGCCTCAACCGGGGACTCCCCACAGATACGCAGTATTTT. Translated: CASLNRGLPTDTQYF.

V is TRBV29-1 and J is TRBJ1-2; TRBD1 aligns across 7 bases. This CDR3 region has 14 residues. Trimming took 3 bases from V and 2 from J; bases not matched to a gene: 6. Germline CDR1 and CDR2: SQVTM and ANQGSEA. CDR3 sequence reads: CSVDVLGQNYGYTF. CDR3 nucleotide sequence: TGCAGCGTTGACGTGCTGGGACAGAACTATGGCTACACCTTC.

This chain links TRBV19 with TRBJ2-2; TRBD1 matches 7 bases. CDR1 is LNHDA, CDR2 SQIVND, per germline (reference sequence). The CDR3 is 14 residues long. The J segment lost 6 bases and the V segment lost 6 bases, leaving 7 bases of the junction unmatched. CDR3 protein: CASSRDRESGELFF. The DNA for the CDR3 is TGTGCCAGTAGCCGTGACAGGGAATCCGGGGAGCTGTTTTTT.

This chain connects TRBV4-3 to TRBJ2-7; D may be TRBD2 (5 bases). The CDR3 contains 15 residues. Trimming took 0 bases from V and 2 from J, leaving 11 bases between them. The germline V gene has CDR1 LGHNA and CDR2 YSLEER. CDR3 protein: CASSQEWMGAYEQYF. The CDR3 region has the DNA TGCGCCAGCAGCCAAGAGTGGATGGGAGCCTACGAGCAGTACTTC.

V is TRBV2 and J is TRBJ1-4; D possibly corresponds to TRBD1 (5 bases). The CDR3 spans 14 residues. V lost 1 base, J lost 8 bases, and 11 bases lay in between. In germline, CDR1 is SNHLY, CDR2 FYNNEI. The CDR3 sequence is CASSEGDSREKLFF. CDR3 coding DNA: TGTGCCAGCAGTGAAGGGGACTCCCGCGAAAAACTGTTTTTT. Full variable domain (missing parts from reference TRBV2 and TRBJ1-4): EPEVTQTPSHQVTQMGQEVILRCVPISNHLYFYWYRQILGQKVEFLVSFYNNEISEKSEIFDDQFSVERPDGSNFTLKIRSTKLEDSAMYFCASSEGDSREKLFFGSGTQLSVL.

The V call is TRBV7-2, the J call TRBJ2-3; D is possibly TRBD2 (6 bases). The CDR3 has 15 residues. Germline V gene data show CDR1 as SGHTA and CDR2 as FQGNSA. Deletions cut 5 bases from V and 0 bases from J, with 12 bases between. DNA of the CDR3: TGTGCCAGCAGCCCGCACGGGAGTAGCACAGATACGCAGTATTTT. Protein sequence: CASSPHGSSTDTQYF. Looking up the rest from reference TRBV7-2 and TRBJ2-3 gives the full variable domain: GAGVSQSPSNKVTEKGKDVELRCDPISGHTALYWYRQSLGQGLEFLIYFQGNSAPDKSGLPSDRFSAERTGGSVSTLTIQRTQQEDSAVYLCASSPHGSSTDTQYFGPGTRLTVL.

This clone came up a few times. J is TRBJ2-2 and V is TRBV7-3; TRBD2 aligns across 7 bases. CDR1 is SGHTA and CDR2 is FQGTGA in the germline V gene. This CDR3 is 16 amino acids long. V was pared by 2 bases and J by 0 bases, with 3 bases of the junction left unmatched. This chain's CDR3 is CASSLGGSPNTGELFF. The CDR3 DNA is TGTGCCAGCAGCTTAGGCGGGAGTCCGAACACCGGGGAGCTGTTTTTT.

The genes are TRBV4-2 and TRBJ2-7; no firm D call. The CDR3 sequence is 16 residues long. The V gene's germline CDR1 is LGHNA and CDR2 YNFKEQ. The ends were cut back, 2 bases at V and 0 bases at J, with 14 bases in the middle. CDR3 coding DNA: TGTGCCAGCAGCCAAAGTAGCAGCGACCGCTCCTACGAGCAGTACTTC. Residues: CASSQSSSDRSYEQYF.

V and J are TRBV28 and TRBJ2-5; 7 bases align to TRBD1. Per the germline V gene, CDR1 is MDHEN and CDR2 is SYDVKM. The CDR3 has 15 residues. With 6 bases clipped from V and 0 bases from J, the junction kept 7 bases outside the gene matches. The chain's CDR3 is CASSSGGQNQETQYF. CDR3 nucleotides: TGTGCCAGCAGCTCAGGGGGACAGAACCAAGAGACCCAGTACTTC.

The DNA for the CDR3 is TGTGCCAGCAGTGAAGGCGGGACCATCTACGAGCAGTACTTC. Translated, it gives CASSEGGTIYEQYF. The chain uses TRBV6-1 and TRBJ2-7; the D gene is possibly TRBD2 (6 bases). This CDR3 comprises 14 residues. CDR1 and CDR2 from the germline V gene are MNHNS and SASEGT. V lost 1 base and J lost 3, with 10 bases in between.

V gene TRBV5-6 combines with J gene TRBJ2-3; D uncertain. Germline loops: CDR1 SGHDT, CDR2 YYEEEE. The CDR3 has 15 amino acids. V was trimmed by 1 base and J by 0 bases, leaving 9 bases between them. The CDR3 DNA is TGTGCCAGCAGCTTGTTACGCGGTAGCACAGATACGCAGTATTTT. Protein: CASSLLRGSTDTQYF.

This clone was seen a few times. This rearrangement joins TRBV19 to TRBJ2-7; 10 bases line up with TRBD1. The CDR3 loop spans 15 amino acids. J was trimmed by 2 bases and V by 6 bases; bases with no gene match: 7. Per the germline V gene, CDR1 is LNHDA and CDR2 is SQIVND (reference sequence). CDR3 bases: TGTGCCAGTAGAATCTCTGGGACAGGGGCCTACGAGCAGTACTTC. As protein: CASRISGTGAYEQYF.

V is TRBV6-5 and J is TRBJ1-5; possibly TRBD1 for D (6 bases). This CDR3 region has 15 residues. The V gene's germline CDR1 is MNHEY and CDR2 SVGAGI. Trimming removed 6 bases at V and 1 base at J, with 13 bases between. The CDR3 protein is CASRPGQWSNQPQHF. Here the CDR3 DNA reads TGTGCCAGCAGACCGGGACAATGGAGCAATCAGCCCCAGCATTTT.

The V and J genes are TRBV10-3 and TRBJ2-7; D call uncertain. Trimming cost V 5 bases and J 3 bases, with 11 bases left between them. This CDR3 region has 13 residues. The germline gives CDR1 ENHRY, CDR2 SYGVKD. The CDR3 here is CAISSAIFYEQYF. In nucleotides, the CDR3 is TGTGCCATCAGTTCCGCGATTTTCTACGAGCAGTACTTC.

The DNA of the CDR3 is TGCGCCAGCAGCCAGGCGGACACCTACAATGAGCAGTTCTTC. This gives the protein CASSQADTYNEQFF. The chain has TRBV4-1 and TRBJ2-1, with a weak D call TRBD1 (5 bases). Germline loops: CDR1 MGHRA, CDR2 YSYEKL. The CDR3 sequence is 14 residues long. V lost 3 bases and J lost 2, with 8 bases in between.

The chain recombines TRBV30 with TRBJ2-7; D unclear. V was clipped by 0 bases and J by 3 bases, with 6 bases between them. Germline CDR1 GTSNPN, CDR2 SVGIG (reference sequence). This CDR3 spans 12 amino acids. DNA for the CDR3: TGTGCCTGGAGTGTATTAAACTACGAGCAGTACTTC. Translated: CAWSVLNYEQYF. The full variable domain, in which reference TRBV30 and TRBJ2-7 provide the parts outside the CDR3, is SQTIHQWPATLVQPVGSPLSLECTVEGTSNPNLYWYRQAAGRGLQLLFYSVGIGQISSEVPQNLSASRPQDRQFILSSKKLLLSDSGFYLCAWSVLNYEQYFGPGTRLTVT.

This sequence joins TRBV5-1 and TRBJ2-2; tentatively, D is TRBD2 (6 bases). CDR3 length: 14 amino acids. Germline CDR1 SGHRS, CDR2 YFSETQ. Trimming stripped 6 bases from V and 5 bases from J, with 14 bases between. CDR3 DNA: TGCGCCAGCACCTCGATGGCGGGGACCGGGGAGCTGTTTTTT. Translating it yields CASTSMAGTGELFF.

This sequence joins TRBV10-1 and TRBJ2-7, with TRBD2 identical over 8 bases. The germline V gene encodes CDR1 WNHNN and CDR2 SYGVQD (reference sequence). V lost 2 bases to trimming and J lost 2 bases; unmatched junction nucleotides: 8. The CDR3 length is 16 residues. The DNA of the CDR3 is TGCGCCAGCAGTGAGGAGCCTAGCGGGTCAACCTACGAGCAGTACTTC. Translating gives CASSEEPSGSTYEQYF.

This clone was seen only a few times. The rearrangement joins TRBV27 to TRBJ2-7; perhaps TRBD2 as D (7 bases). The CDR3 contains 16 residues. Germline assignment: CDR1 MNHEY and CDR2 SMNVEV (reference sequence). V was trimmed by 3 bases and J by 2 bases, leaving 17 bases between them. The CDR3 spells CASSFSARGAAYEQYF. DNA of the CDR3: TGTGCCAGCAGTTTCTCTGCTCGGGGGGCAGCCTACGAGCAGTACTTC.

The V and J genes are TRBV27 and TRBJ2-7; D possibly corresponds to TRBD1 (6 bases). Looked up from germline, CDR1 is MNHEY and CDR2 is SMNVEV (reference sequence). Between the trimmed V and J ends, which lost 5 bases and 2 bases, there was a span of 13 bases. The CDR3 sequence is 14 residues long. DNA for the CDR3: TGTGCCAGCAGTCGGCAGGGGCCCACCTACGAGCAGTACTTC. Its protein product is CASSRQGPTYEQYF.

V and J are TRBV11-2 and TRBJ1-1; D is possibly TRBD1 (6 bases). V shed 3 bases and J shed 2 bases, with 19 bases lying between them. The germline gives CDR1 SGHAT, CDR2 FQNNGV. This CDR3 contains 17 residues. CDR3 sequence reads: CASSLFPRGAFNTEAFF. The DNA for the CDR3 is TGTGCCAGCAGCTTGTTCCCGCGGGGGGCGTTTAACACTGAAGCTTTCTTT. Drawing the rest from reference TRBV11-2 and TRBJ1-1, the complete variable domain is EAGVAQSPRYKIIEKRQSVAFWCNPISGHATLYWYQQILGQGPKLLIQFQNNGVVDDSQLPKDRFSAERLKGVDSTLKIQPAKLEDSAVYLCASSLFPRGAFNTEAFFGQGTRLTVV.

The chain recombines TRBV30 with TRBJ1-2; maybe TRBD1 (5 bases). The CDR3 spans 17 residues. CDR1 and CDR2 (germline): GTSNPN, SVGIG (reference sequence). V gave up 0 bases and J gave up 2 bases, with 19 bases separating them. The DNA for the CDR3 is TGTGCCTGGAGTGTAATAGGGGCCGCCAGGAGAAACTATGGCTACACCTTC. It translates to CAWSVIGAARRNYGYTF.

This rearrangement joins TRBV28 to TRBJ2-3; D not resolved. The CDR3 extends over 13 amino acids. V was shortened by 6 bases and J by 2 bases, with 9 bases between the two germline ends. Germline CDR1 and CDR2: MDHEN and SYDVKM. The CDR3 loop is CASSPLFTDTQYF. The CDR3 DNA is TGTGCCAGCAGCCCGTTGTTCACAGATACGCAGTATTTT.

CDR3 DNA: TGTGCCAGCAGCTTGATGGGTGCAGGGGTGAGCACTGAAGCTTTCTTT. This sequence encodes CASSLMGAGVSTEAFF. The chain uses TRBV5-4 and TRBJ1-1; D perhaps matches TRBD1 (6 bases). Germline V gene sequence: CDR1 SGHNT, CDR2 YYREEE (reference sequence). Trimming pared 1 base from V and 4 bases from J, leaving 17 bases between. The CDR3 contains 16 residues.

This rearrangement joins TRBV4-2 to TRBJ2-3, with no clear D. The germline CDR1 and CDR2 sequences are LGHNA and YNFKEQ. The CDR3 totals 13 residues. Trimming shortened V by 3 bases and J by 5 bases, and 9 bases separated the two germline ends. The CDR3 reads CASSQVVRDTQYF. In nucleotides, the CDR3 is TGTGCCAGCAGCCAGGTAGTGAGAGATACGCAGTATTTT.

The chain recombines TRBV5-1 with TRBJ1-4; 8 bases align to TRBD1. The CDR3 is 16 amino acids. CDR1 is SGHRS and CDR2 is YFSETQ in the germline V gene. V was pared by 4 bases and J by 4 bases, with 9 bases of the junction left unmatched. CDR3 in amino acids: CASSPSRTGLNEKLFF. The CDR3 coding sequence is TGCGCCAGCAGCCCCTCCCGGACAGGGCTTAATGAAAAACTGTTTTTT.

This chain links TRBV19 with TRBJ2-2; 7 bases fit TRBD1. Germline V gives CDR1 LNHDA, CDR2 SQIVND (reference sequence). The J segment lost 5 bases and the V segment lost 5 bases, leaving 8 bases of the junction unmatched. The CDR3 has 15 amino acids. CDR3 DNA sequence: TGTGCCAGTAGTCCGGGACAGTTGAGAACCGGGGAGCTGTTTTTT. As protein: CASSPGQLRTGELFF.

The rearrangement joins TRBV11-2 to TRBJ2-5; 8 bases line up with TRBD1. Germline V gene lookup returns CDR1 SGHAT and CDR2 FQNNGV. The CDR3 spans 14 residues. V lost 5 bases to trimming and J lost 4 bases; unmatched junction nucleotides: 6. In nucleotides, the CDR3 is TGTGCCAGCAGCCCCGGACAGGGAGGAGAGACCCAGTACTTC. Translated, it gives CASSPGQGGETQYF.